This is a list of T cell receptor beta chains from one sample in a study of identifying expanded T cells in peripheral blood. Produced via immunoSEQ multiplex PCR; TCRdb's table is partial and in-frame only. The table has 50,000 to 60,000 clones, 70% to 85% seen once. The specimen was blood. These receptors originate from a person between 18 and 70 years old in good health. Each CDR3 is given with its conserved first and last residue. D genes are given only for firm matches.

V,length,D,J,CDR3
TRBV7-2,13,-,TRBJ2-1,CASSREGGNEQFF
TRBV7-2,13,-,TRBJ1-2,CASSLQTSYGYTF
TRBV7-9,13,-,TRBJ1-2,CASSSGQPYGYTF
TRBV14,17,TRBD2,TRBJ2-2,CASSQDLGGRNTGELFF
TRBV5-1,12,-,TRBJ1-1,CASSPDPPRAFF
TRBV6-1,11,-,TRBJ1-2,CASSRQYGYTF
TRBV5-1,12,-,TRBJ2-1,CASSSSQGKQFF
TRBV30,16,-,TRBJ2-3,CAWQGFRRSSTDTQYF
TRBV5-1,15,-,TRBJ2-5,CASSVQGRGQETQYF
TRBV11-3,17,-,TRBJ2-3,CASSRRVGRHGTDTQYF
TRBV19,13,TRBD1,TRBJ2-3,CASSITGADTQYF
TRBV5-5,15,-,TRBJ1-4,CASSWGRAPNEKLFF
TRBV6-6,16,-,TRBJ1-4,CASSYSEPGTNEKLFF
TRBV30,16,-,TRBJ1-6,CAWTNELGSYNSPLHF
TRBV30,12,-,TRBJ2-7,CAWSQLPYEQYF
TRBV21-1,16,-,TRBJ1-5,CASSTGRGPGNQPQHF
TRBV7-2,13,TRBD1,TRBJ1-1,CASSSRQGAEAFF
TRBV29-1,17,TRBD1,TRBJ2-7,CSVEGRMDRGASYEQYF
TRBV12-5,15,-,TRBJ2-2,CASGFGDQYTGELFF
TRBV4-2,12,-,TRBJ1-6,CASSQATSPLHF
TRBV9,17,TRBD2,TRBJ2-3,CASSVAGGGGPRDTQYF
TRBV27,13,-,TRBJ2-1,CASGPNVLNEQFF
TRBV6-5,14,-,TRBJ1-1,CASNLLVSDTEAFF
TRBV6-1,12,-,TRBJ2-7,CASSENTYEQYF
TRBV20-1,11,-,TRBJ1-1,CSAAENTEAFF
TRBV2,11,-,TRBJ2-5,CASRVTETQYF
TRBV11-2,15,TRBD2,TRBJ2-1,CASSLGGTSYNEQFF
TRBV5-6,15,TRBD2,TRBJ2-3,CASLLAGGPSDTQYF
TRBV12-5,13,-,TRBJ1-2,CASGQNFFYGYTF
TRBV5-1,18,TRBD2,TRBJ2-2,CASSLGPALAGATGELFF
TRBV9,16,-,TRBJ1-2,CASSVSGANTNYGYTF
TRBV4-3,14,-,TRBJ1-1,CASSQKQRNTEAFF
TRBV7-9,11,-,TRBJ2-5,CASSPKETQYF
TRBV7-8,19,TRBD2,TRBJ2-3,CASSFYASGRSSNTDTQYF
TRBV30,13,TRBD2,TRBJ2-1,CAWRTSGRREQFF
TRBV7-3,13,-,TRBJ1-2,CASSLRQGSGYTF
TRBV9,16,-,TRBJ1-3,CASSLTGVPTGNTIYF
TRBV7-8,15,-,TRBJ1-6,CASSLNTGRSSPLHF
TRBV19,16,-,TRBJ2-1,CASRSRGQSSYNEQFF
TRBV4-1,18,TRBD2,TRBJ2-1,CASSQDSGLAGGYNEQFF
TRBV10-3,13,TRBD2,TRBJ2-3,CAVMGGSTDTQYF
TRBV6-5,14,-,TRBJ1-6,CASSSRVHNSPLHF
TRBV5-6,15,-,TRBJ1-4,CASSLADSFYEKLFF
TRBV18,15,-,TRBJ1-4,CASSPRDRRYEKLFF
TRBV6-6,12,-,TRBJ2-2,CASRGNTGELFF
TRBV4-2,13,-,TRBJ2-7,CASSHNTAYEQYF
TRBV7-2,15,TRBD2,TRBJ2-7,CASSLELAGYYEQYF
TRBV5-4,17,TRBD1,TRBJ1-2,CASSSDPNGQGEWGYTF
TRBV2,11,-,TRBJ2-7,CATSGAYEQYF
TRBV7-6,15,-,TRBJ1-1,CASSLVPGANTEAFF
TRBV6-5,13,TRBD1,TRBJ1-1,CASSVIQGPEAFF
TRBV4-2,16,-,TRBJ2-2,CASSQYDSRGTGELFF
TRBV7-2,17,-,TRBJ1-2,CASSSDRGIVTNYGYTF
TRBV25-1,14,TRBD2,TRBJ2-1,CASSVASGNNEQFF
TRBV5-5,17,-,TRBJ1-3,CASSKLVQPNSGNTIYF
TRBV4-1,15,-,TRBJ2-3,CASSQDLYRTDTQYF
TRBV5-1,18,TRBD1,TRBJ2-3,CASSLVRGQGSSTDTQYF
TRBV19,15,-,TRBJ1-1,CASSPRIQANTEAFF
TRBV30,14,TRBD1,TRBJ2-5,CASAGTGGSETQYF